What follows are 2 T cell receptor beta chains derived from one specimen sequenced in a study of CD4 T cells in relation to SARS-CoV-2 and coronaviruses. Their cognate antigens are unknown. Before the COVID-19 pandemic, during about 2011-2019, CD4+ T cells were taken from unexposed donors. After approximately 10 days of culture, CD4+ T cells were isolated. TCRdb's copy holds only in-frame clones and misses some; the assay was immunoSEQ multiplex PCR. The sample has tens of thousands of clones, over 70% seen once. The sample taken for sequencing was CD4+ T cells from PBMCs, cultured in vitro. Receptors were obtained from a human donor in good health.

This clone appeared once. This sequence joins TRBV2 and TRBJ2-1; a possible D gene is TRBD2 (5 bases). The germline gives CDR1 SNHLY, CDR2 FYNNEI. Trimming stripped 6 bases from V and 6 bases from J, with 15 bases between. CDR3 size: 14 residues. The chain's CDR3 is CASSLDTGVNEQFF. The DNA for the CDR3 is TGTGCCAGCAGCCTAGACACCGGGGTCAATGAGCAGTTCTTC.

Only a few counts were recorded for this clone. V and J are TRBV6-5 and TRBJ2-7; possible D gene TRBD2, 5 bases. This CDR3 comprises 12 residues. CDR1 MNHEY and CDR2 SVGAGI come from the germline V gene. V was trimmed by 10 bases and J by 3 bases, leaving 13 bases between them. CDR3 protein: CATSGGSYEQYF. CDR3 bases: TGTGCCACCTCCGGAGGCAGCTACGAGCAGTACTTC.